This T cell receptor beta chain comes out of a study of T cells in localized non-small cell lung cancer. Study outcomes and limitations: For the top 100 tumor clones, a median around 61 also appeared in adjacent lung.

Germline CDR1 and CDR2: SGHDT and YYEEEE. The CDR3 is 14 amino acids. J lost 5 bases, V lost 3 bases, and 7 bases had no gene match. Here immunoSEQ multiplex PCR was the method, and the copy in TCRdb shows in-frame clones only, minus some. The table records around 50,000 clones, 70% to 90% of them present only once. As for this clone: The antigen remains undetermined.

The rearrangement joins TRBV5-6 to TRBJ1-1; 7 nucleotides match TRBD1. Sequencing was performed on peripheral blood, taken before any cancer treatment. This TCR derives from a woman aged 35 to 75 with stage I lung adenocarcinoma. CDR3 in amino acids: CASSWGQKSTEAFF. CDR3 DNA sequence: TGTGCCAGCAGCTGGGGACAGAAATCAACTGAAGCTTTCTTT.